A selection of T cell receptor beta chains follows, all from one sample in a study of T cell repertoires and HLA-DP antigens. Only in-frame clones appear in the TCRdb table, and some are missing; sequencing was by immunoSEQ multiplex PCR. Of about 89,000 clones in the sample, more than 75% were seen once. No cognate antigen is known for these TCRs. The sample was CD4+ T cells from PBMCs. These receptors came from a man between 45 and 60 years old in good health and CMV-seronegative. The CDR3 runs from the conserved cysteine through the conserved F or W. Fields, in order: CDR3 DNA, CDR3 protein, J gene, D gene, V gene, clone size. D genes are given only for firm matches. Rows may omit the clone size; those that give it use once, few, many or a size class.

DNA: TGTGCCAGCAGCTTAGCGATGGACACTGAAGCTTTCTTT
CDR3: CASSLAMDTEAFF
J: TRBJ1-1
D: NA
V: TRBV7-6
size: once

DNA: TGTGCCAGCAGTGAGGACAGGGGGCGAGGGACTGAAGCTTTCTTT
CDR3: CASSEDRGRGTEAFF
J: TRBJ1-1
D: TRBD1
V: TRBV2
size: NA

DNA: TGTGCCAGTAGTCTTCTAGCGGGAGGCGGCACAGATACGCAGTATTTT
CDR3: CASSLLAGGGTDTQYF
J: TRBJ2-3
D: TRBD2
V: TRBV19
size: NA

DNA: TGTGCCAGCTTATTAAGGCAGGGATACATTCAGTACTTC
CDR3: CASLLRQGYIQYF
J: TRBJ2-4
D: NA
V: TRBV2
size: few

DNA: TGTGCCAGCAGCTTATTGAGGGGGTTTACAGATACGCAGTATTTT
CDR3: CASSLLRGFTDTQYF
J: TRBJ2-3
D: NA
V: TRBV7-2
size: few

DNA: TGTGCCAGCGATTCCGGCGGGAGCACAAATGAGCAGTTCTTC
CDR3: CASDSGGSTNEQFF
J: TRBJ2-1
D: TRBD2
V: TRBV7-2
size: NA

DNA: TGTGCCAGTAGCAGCCCCGGGACAGGGCGAGGAAATGAAAAACTGTTTTTT
CDR3: CASSSPGTGRGNEKLFF
J: TRBJ1-4
D: TRBD1
V: TRBV19
size: NA

DNA: TGCGCCAGCAGCTTTATTTCTGGACCCGGGGAGCTGTTTTTT
CDR3: CASSFISGPGELFF
J: TRBJ2-2
D: NA
V: TRBV5-1
size: once

DNA: TGCGCCAGCAGCCAAGAGTCTAGGGGAGCGGGAGGTACGCAGTATTTT
CDR3: CASSQESRGAGGTQYF
J: TRBJ2-3
D: TRBD2
V: TRBV4-3
size: NA

DNA: TGTGCCAGCAGTTTAGACAGGACGCGGCCTTTCTTT
CDR3: CASSLDRTRPFF
J: TRBJ1-1
D: NA
V: TRBV5-6
size: NA

DNA: TGCACCAGCAGCCAAGTCGCAGACTCCTACGAGCAGTACTTC
CDR3: CTSSQVADSYEQYF
J: TRBJ2-7
D: NA
V: TRBV1
size: NA

DNA: TGCGCCAGCAGCGGAATACAAGGAAACACTGAAGCTTTCTTT
CDR3: CASSGIQGNTEAFF
J: TRBJ1-1
D: NA
V: TRBV5-1
size: NA

DNA: TGTGCCAGCTCACCGAGAGACAGGGTAACCTACAATGAGCAGTTCTTC
CDR3: CASSPRDRVTYNEQFF
J: TRBJ2-1
D: TRBD1
V: TRBV18
size: NA

DNA: TGTGCCAGCAGCTTATCCGGAGTCACCGGGGAGCTGTTTTTT
CDR3: CASSLSGVTGELFF
J: TRBJ2-2
D: NA
V: TRBV7-6
size: NA

DNA: TGTGCCAGCAACTTGGACAGCCGTGGGAGAGGTGGCTACACCTTC
CDR3: CASNLDSRGRGGYTF
J: TRBJ1-2
D: NA
V: TRBV6-1
size: NA

DNA: TGCAGCGTGAACAGGGATGGCTACACCTTC
CDR3: CSVNRDGYTF
J: TRBJ1-2
D: NA
V: TRBV29-1
size: NA

DNA: TGTGCGCTGAGGTGGGGACATCTCTACGAGCAGTACTTC
CDR3: CALRWGHLYEQYF
J: TRBJ2-7
D: NA
V: TRBV12-5
size: NA

DNA: TGTGCCAGCAGTCAGCCTGGGGGGTTCCGGGGTCTTGGCTACACCTTC
CDR3: CASSQPGGFRGLGYTF
J: TRBJ1-2
D: NA
V: TRBV28
size: NA

DNA: TGTGCCAGCAGCTTAGGGGGACAGGGGGCAAACTATGGCTACACCTTC
CDR3: CASSLGGQGANYGYTF
J: TRBJ1-2
D: TRBD1
V: TRBV7-9
size: NA

DNA: TGTGCCAGTAGAAACGCAGGGGGTCATCAGCCCCAGCATTTT
CDR3: CASRNAGGHQPQHF
J: TRBJ1-5
D: TRBD1
V: TRBV28
size: NA

DNA: TGTGCCAGCAGTGAAGTCAGAGCGGTTGGCAATGAGCAGTTCTTC
CDR3: CASSEVRAVGNEQFF
J: TRBJ2-1
D: NA
V: TRBV2
size: NA

DNA: TGTGCCAGCAGCTTGGGTTTGGCTAGCACAGATACGCAGTATTTT
CDR3: CASSLGLASTDTQYF
J: TRBJ2-3
D: NA
V: TRBV5-6
size: NA

DNA: TGTGCCAGCAGCCAAGATCGCGGAGGTAGGGAGGGCCAACGAGAGACCCAGTACTTC
CDR3: CASSQDRGGREGQRETQYF
J: TRBJ2-5
D: TRBD2
V: TRBV4-2
size: NA

DNA: TGTGCCAGCAGCTTGGCCCCCGGGACAGGGGGGGACGAGCAGTACTTC
CDR3: CASSLAPGTGGDEQYF
J: TRBJ2-7
D: TRBD1
V: TRBV5-4
size: NA

DNA: TGTGCCAGCAGCCCCCGGACAGGGCAACTCTCTGGGGCCAACGTCCTGACTTTC
CDR3: CASSPRTGQLSGANVLTF
J: TRBJ2-6
D: TRBD1
V: TRBV9
size: NA

DNA: TGTGCCAGCTCAGTGACTAGGTCCCACGAGCAGTACTTC
CDR3: CASSVTRSHEQYF
J: TRBJ2-7
D: NA
V: TRBV18
size: NA

DNA: TGCGCCAGCAGCCGGGGGGCAGGGGCCCAAGAGACCCAGTACTTC
CDR3: CASSRGAGAQETQYF
J: TRBJ2-5
D: NA
V: TRBV5-1
size: NA

DNA: TGTGCCACCAGCAGAGATTCTAAGGGGCTGGGGTTCTTC
CDR3: CATSRDSKGLGFF
J: TRBJ2-1
D: NA
V: TRBV15
size: NA

DNA: TGTGCCTGGAGTGCCTCGGGACAGGGGTCAACTCTGTTCTTC
CDR3: CAWSASGQGSTLFF
J: TRBJ2-1
D: TRBD1
V: TRBV30
size: NA

DNA: TGCGCCAGCAGCCAAACTGGGACAGGTCAATTTGCGCAGTTCTTC
CDR3: CASSQTGTGQFAQFF
J: TRBJ2-1
D: TRBD1
V: TRBV4-1
size: NA

DNA: TGCAGCGTGGGGGCCTACGAGCAGTACTTC
CDR3: CSVGAYEQYF
J: TRBJ2-7
D: NA
V: TRBV29-1
size: NA

DNA: TGTGCCACCAGCAGAGATGGGGGAGTGACAGATACGCAGTATTTT
CDR3: CATSRDGGVTDTQYF
J: TRBJ2-3
D: NA
V: TRBV15
size: NA

DNA: TGCGCCAGCAGCTCCGGGACAAGGTCCTACGAGCAGTACTTC
CDR3: CASSSGTRSYEQYF
J: TRBJ2-7
D: NA
V: TRBV5-1
size: once

DNA: TGTGCCAGCGAAGCCAACTATGGCTACACCTTC
CDR3: CASEANYGYTF
J: TRBJ1-2
D: NA
V: TRBV28
size: NA

DNA: TGTGCCAGCAGTTTTTCGGCGGCAGGGTACAATCAGCCCCAGCATTTT
CDR3: CASSFSAAGYNQPQHF
J: TRBJ1-5
D: NA
V: TRBV27
size: once

DNA: TGCGCCAGCAGCCTTCGGACTAGCGGGAGACCCGGCTACGAGCAGTACTTC
CDR3: CASSLRTSGRPGYEQYF
J: TRBJ2-7
D: TRBD2
V: TRBV4-1
size: NA

DNA: TGTGCCTCTAGGGGCCCGACTAGCCAGCAGTTCTTC
CDR3: CASRGPTSQQFF
J: TRBJ2-1
D: TRBD2
V: TRBV30
size: NA

DNA: TGTGCCAGCAGCTTGGACGGAACTTCCTACAATGAGCAGTTCTTC
CDR3: CASSLDGTSYNEQFF
J: TRBJ2-1
D: NA
V: TRBV5-5
size: NA

DNA: TGTGCCAGCAGCGCATCCCTTAGCGGAATCAGTACAGATACGCAGTATTTT
CDR3: CASSASLSGISTDTQYF
J: TRBJ2-3
D: NA
V: TRBV9
size: once

DNA: TGTGCCAGCAGCCGGGACTTTCGGACCGGGGAGCTGTTTTTT
CDR3: CASSRDFRTGELFF
J: TRBJ2-2
D: NA
V: TRBV11-2
size: NA

DNA: TGTGCCAGCAGCTTGTGGGACAGGGCCCACGAGCAGTACTTC
CDR3: CASSLWDRAHEQYF
J: TRBJ2-7
D: TRBD1
V: TRBV5-5
size: once

DNA: TGTGCCAGCAGCTTGCCCCGTCGACTAGCGGGACTTTCGGATACGCAGTATTTT
CDR3: CASSLPRRLAGLSDTQYF
J: TRBJ2-3
D: TRBD2
V: TRBV7-9
size: NA